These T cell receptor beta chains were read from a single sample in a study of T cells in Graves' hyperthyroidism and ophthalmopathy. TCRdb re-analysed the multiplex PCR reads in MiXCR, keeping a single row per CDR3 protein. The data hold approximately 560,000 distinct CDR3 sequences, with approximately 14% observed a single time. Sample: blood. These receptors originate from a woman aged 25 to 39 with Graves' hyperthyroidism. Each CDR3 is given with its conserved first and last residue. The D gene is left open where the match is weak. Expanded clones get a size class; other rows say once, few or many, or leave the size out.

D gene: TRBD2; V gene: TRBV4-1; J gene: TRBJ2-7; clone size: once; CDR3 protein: CASSQPSGVYEQYF; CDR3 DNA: TGCGCCAGCAGCCAGCCTAGCGGGGTATACGAGCAGTACTTC
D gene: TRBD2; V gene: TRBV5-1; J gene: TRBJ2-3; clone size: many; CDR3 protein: CASYGLAGMTDTQYF; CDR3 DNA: TGCGCCAGCTACGGACTAGCGGGAATGACAGATACGCAGTATTTT
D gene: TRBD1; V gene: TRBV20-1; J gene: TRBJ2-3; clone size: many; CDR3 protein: CSARDGDRGRGDTQYF; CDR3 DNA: TGCAGTGCTAGAGATGGGGACAGGGGTCGGGGAGATACGCAGTATTTT
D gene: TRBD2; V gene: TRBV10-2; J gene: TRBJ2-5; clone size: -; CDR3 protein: CASRATGGVQETQYF; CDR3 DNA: TGCGCCAGCAGAGCCACGGGAGGGGTTCAAGAGACCCAGTACTTC
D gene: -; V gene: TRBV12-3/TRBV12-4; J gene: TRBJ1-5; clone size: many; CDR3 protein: CASSPSGRSQPQHF; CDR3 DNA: TGTGCCAGCAGTCCCTCCGGGCGATCTCAGCCCCAGCATTTT
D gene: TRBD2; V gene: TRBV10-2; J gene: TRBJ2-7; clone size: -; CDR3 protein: CASTTFGEGNYEQYF; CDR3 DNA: TGCGCCAGCACTACCTTTGGGGAGGGGAACTACGAGCAGTACTTC
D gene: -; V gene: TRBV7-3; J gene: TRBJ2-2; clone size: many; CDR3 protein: CASSLKSGNTGELFF; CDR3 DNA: TGTGCCAGCAGCTTAAAGAGCGGGAACACCGGGGAGCTGTTTTTT
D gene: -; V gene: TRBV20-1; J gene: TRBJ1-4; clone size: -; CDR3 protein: CSASDSLNEKLFF; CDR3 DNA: TGCAGTGCTAGTGACAGTCTTAATGAAAAACTGTTTTTT
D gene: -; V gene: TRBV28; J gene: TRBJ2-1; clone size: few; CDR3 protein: CASSLTGIVYNEQFF; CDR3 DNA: TGTGCCAGCAGTTTAACCGGGATCGTCTACAATGAGCAGTTCTTC
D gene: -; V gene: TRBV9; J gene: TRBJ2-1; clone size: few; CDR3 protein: CASSGSVHHINNEQFF; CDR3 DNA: TGTGCCAGCAGCGGTAGCGTGCACCACATTAACAATGAGCAGTTCTTC
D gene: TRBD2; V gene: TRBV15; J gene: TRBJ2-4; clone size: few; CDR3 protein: CATSTPGLAVNIQYF; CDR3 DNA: TGTGCCACCAGCACCCCGGGACTAGCGGTAAACATTCAGTACTTC
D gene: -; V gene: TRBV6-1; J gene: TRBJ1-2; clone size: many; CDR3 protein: CASSYARDPNYGYTF; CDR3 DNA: TGTGCCAGCAGTTACGCGCGGGACCCTAACTATGGCTACACCTTC
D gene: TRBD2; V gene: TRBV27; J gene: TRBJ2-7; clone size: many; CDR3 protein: CASSNAPQRLAGVYYEQYF; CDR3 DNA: TGTGCCAGCTCCAATGCCCCGCAGAGACTAGCGGGAGTTTACTACGAGCAGTACTTC
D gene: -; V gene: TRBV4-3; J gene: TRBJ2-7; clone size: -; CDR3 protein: CASSLGLPYNEQYF; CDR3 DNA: TGCGCCAGCAGCCTGGGACTTCCGTACAATGAGCAGTACTTC
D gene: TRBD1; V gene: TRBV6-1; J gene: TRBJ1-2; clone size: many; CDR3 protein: CASSDAGTANYGYTF; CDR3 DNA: TGTGCCAGCAGTGACGCCGGGACAGCCAACTATGGCTACACCTTC
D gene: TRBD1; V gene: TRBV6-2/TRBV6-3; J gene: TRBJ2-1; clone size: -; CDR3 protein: CASRPGQATFSYNEQFF; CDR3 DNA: TGTGCCAGCAGACCGGGACAGGCTACGTTCTCCTACAATGAGCAGTTCTTC
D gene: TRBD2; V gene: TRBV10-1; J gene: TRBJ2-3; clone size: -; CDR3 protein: CASSVAGVGSDTQYF; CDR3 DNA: TGCGCCAGCAGTGTGGCGGGAGTGGGTTCAGATACGCAGTATTTT
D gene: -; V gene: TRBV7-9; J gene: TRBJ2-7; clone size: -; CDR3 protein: CASSSRMNSYEQYF; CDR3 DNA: TGTGCCAGCAGCTCCCGTATGAACTCCTACGAGCAGTACTTC
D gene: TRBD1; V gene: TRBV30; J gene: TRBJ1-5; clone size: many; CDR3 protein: CAWSEGQGSNQPQHF; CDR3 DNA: TGTGCCTGGAGTGAGGGACAGGGTAGCAATCAGCCCCAGCATTTT
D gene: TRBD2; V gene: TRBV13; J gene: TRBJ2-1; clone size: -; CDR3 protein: CASSPAGTSAYNEQFF; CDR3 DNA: TGTGCCAGCAGCCCGGCCGGGACTAGCGCGTACAATGAGCAGTTCTTC
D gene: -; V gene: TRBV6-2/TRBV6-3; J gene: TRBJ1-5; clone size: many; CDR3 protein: CASSPDRSNQPQHF; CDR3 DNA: TGTGCCAGCAGCCCCGACAGGAGTAATCAGCCCCAGCATTTT
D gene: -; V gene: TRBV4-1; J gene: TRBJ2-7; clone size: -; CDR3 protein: CASSLYATGTYEQYF; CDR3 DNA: TGCGCCAGCAGCCTCTACGCGACTGGGACCTACGAGCAGTACTTC
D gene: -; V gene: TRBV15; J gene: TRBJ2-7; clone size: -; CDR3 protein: CATSPADYEQYF; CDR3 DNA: TGTGCCACCAGCCCCGCAGACTACGAGCAGTACTTC
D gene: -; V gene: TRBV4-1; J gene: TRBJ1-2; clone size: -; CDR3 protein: CASGEAYGYTF; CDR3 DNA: TGCGCCAGCGGGGAGGCCTATGGCTACACCTTC
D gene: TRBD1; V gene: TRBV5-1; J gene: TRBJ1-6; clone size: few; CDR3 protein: CASSLDGTGFYNSPLHF; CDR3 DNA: TGCGCCAGCAGCTTGGATGGGACAGGGTTTTATAATTCACCCCTCCACTTT
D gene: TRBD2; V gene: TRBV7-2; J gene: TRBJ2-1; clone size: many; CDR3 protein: CASSPGTSGSGQFF; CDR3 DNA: TGTGCCAGCAGCCCCGGGACTAGCGGGAGTGGGCAGTTCTTC
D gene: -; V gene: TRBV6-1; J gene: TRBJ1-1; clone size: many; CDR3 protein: CASRDGLNTEAFF; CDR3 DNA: TGTGCCAGCAGAGACGGACTTAACACTGAAGCTTTCTTT
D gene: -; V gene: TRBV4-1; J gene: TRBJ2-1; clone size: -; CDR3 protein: CASSQVVGGSYNEQFF; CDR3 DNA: TGCGCCAGCAGCCAAGTGGTGGGCGGCTCCTACAATGAGCAGTTCTTC